This TCR beta chain was observed in a study of long-term antiretroviral therapy in people with HIV. Sequencing relied on immunoSEQ assay v3.0, run at survey level. Sequencing was intended to reach roughly 40,000-50,000 T-cell genomes per sample. Profiled with immunoSEQ multiplex PCR; TCRdb holds only in-frame clones, not every one. Of roughly 11,000 clones detected, over 65% appear once; the ten largest clones hold about 14%. Concerning this clone: Its antigen is unknown.

The samples comprised roughly 0.9-10 million cryopreserved PBMC ahead of DNA extraction. Notes on the study in general: HIV repertoires covered narrower CDR3 length ranges than controls did. Relative to transplant donor controls, diversity remained lower despite increasing after ART.

CDR1 is MNHNS, CDR2 SASEGT, per germline. CDR3 length: 14 residues. V was clipped by 6 bases and J by 2 bases, with 13 bases between them. The sequenced sample was unsorted PBMCs, obtained 3 to 3.2 years before starting antiretroviral therapy. The chain couples TRBV6-1 to TRBJ1-2, with D tentatively TRBD1 (6 bases). This TCR derives from a man between 40 and 49 years old with HIV. CDR3 DNA sequence: TGTGCCAGCAGGCCTGGGGGGCCGAACTATGGCTACACCTTC. Translation: CASRPGGPNYGYTF.